The TCR beta chain under discussion was sequenced for a study of regulatory T cells in long-lasting Graves disease. Trimming removed 0 bases from V and 0 bases from J, with 9 bases in between. The CDR3 is made up of 17 amino acids. Germline assignment: CDR1 LNHNV and CDR2 YYDKDF (reference sequence). The time point denotes: persistent/refractory GD, antithyroid drugs over 5 years with positive TRAb. Isolated PBMC RNA provided the starting material for the TCR library. CDR3 regions were amplified by Arm-PCR using iRepertoire HTBI primers to build TCR beta libraries. TCRdb called the multiplex PCR reads again in MiXCR, with one record for every CDR3 protein. The repertoire holds about 430,000 distinct CDR3 sequences, with roughly 23% as singletons. In this sample, this clonotype turned up many times.

V and J are TRBV15 and TRBJ2-6; possible D gene TRBD2, 5 bases. The sample was peripheral blood mononuclear cells (PBMCs), taken when the disease was refractory, from a patient treated with antithyroid drugs. This receptor was identified in a female donor with Graves disease. This chain's CDR3 is CATSRDLGVSGANVLTF. CDR3 nucleotide sequence: TGTGCCACCAGCAGAGACCTGGGAGTCTCTGGGGCCAACGTCCTGACTTTC.